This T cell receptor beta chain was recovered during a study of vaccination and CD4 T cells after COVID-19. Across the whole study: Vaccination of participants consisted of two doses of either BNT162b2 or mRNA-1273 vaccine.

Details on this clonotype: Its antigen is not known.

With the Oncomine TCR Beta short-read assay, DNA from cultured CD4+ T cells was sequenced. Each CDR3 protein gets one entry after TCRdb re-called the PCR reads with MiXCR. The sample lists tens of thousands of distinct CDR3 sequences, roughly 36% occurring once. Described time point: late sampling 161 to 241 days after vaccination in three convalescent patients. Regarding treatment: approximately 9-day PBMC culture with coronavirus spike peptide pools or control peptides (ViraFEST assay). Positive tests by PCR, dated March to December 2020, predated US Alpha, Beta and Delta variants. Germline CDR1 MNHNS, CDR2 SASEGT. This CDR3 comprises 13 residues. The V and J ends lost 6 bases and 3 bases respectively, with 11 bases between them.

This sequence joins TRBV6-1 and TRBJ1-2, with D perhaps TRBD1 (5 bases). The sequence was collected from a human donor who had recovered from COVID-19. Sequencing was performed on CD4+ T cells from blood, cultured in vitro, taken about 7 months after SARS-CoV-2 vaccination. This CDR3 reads CASRNRQDYGYTF. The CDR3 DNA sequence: TGTGCCAGCAGAAACAGGCAGGACTATGGCTACACCTTC.